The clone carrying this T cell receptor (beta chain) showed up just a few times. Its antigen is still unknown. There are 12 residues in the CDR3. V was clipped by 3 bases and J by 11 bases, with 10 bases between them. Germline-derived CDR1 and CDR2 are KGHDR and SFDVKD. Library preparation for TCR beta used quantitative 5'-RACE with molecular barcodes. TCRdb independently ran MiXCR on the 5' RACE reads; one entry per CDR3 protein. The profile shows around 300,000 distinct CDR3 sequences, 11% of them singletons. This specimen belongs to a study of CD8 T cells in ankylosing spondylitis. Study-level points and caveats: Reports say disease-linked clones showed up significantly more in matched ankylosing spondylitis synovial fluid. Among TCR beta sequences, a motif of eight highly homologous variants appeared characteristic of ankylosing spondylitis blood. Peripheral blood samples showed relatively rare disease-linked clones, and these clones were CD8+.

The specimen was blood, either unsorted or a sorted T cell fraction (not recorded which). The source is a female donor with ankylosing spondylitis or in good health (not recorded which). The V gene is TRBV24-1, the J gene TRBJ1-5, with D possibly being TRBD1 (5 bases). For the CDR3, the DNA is TGTGCCACCAGTGATGGGGGGAGAGCCCAGCATTTT. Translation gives CATSDGGRAQHF.